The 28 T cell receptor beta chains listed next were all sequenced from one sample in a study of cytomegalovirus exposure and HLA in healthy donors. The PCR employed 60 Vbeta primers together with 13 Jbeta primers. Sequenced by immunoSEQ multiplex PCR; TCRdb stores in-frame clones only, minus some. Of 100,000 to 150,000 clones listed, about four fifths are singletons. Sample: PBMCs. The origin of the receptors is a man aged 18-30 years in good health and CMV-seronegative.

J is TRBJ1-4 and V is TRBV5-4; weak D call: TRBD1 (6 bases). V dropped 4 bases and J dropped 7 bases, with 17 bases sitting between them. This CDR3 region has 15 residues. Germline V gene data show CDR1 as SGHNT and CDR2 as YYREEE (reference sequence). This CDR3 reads CASSRGAGFGEKLFF. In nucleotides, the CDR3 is TGTGCCAGCAGCCGGGGGGCGGGATTCGGTGAAAAACTGTTTTTT.

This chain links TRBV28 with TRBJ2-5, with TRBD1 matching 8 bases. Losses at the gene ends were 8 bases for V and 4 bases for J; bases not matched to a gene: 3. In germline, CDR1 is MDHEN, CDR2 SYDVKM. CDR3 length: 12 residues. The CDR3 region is CASGDRGETQYF. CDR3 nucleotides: TGTGCCAGCGGAGACAGGGGAGAGACCCAGTACTTC.

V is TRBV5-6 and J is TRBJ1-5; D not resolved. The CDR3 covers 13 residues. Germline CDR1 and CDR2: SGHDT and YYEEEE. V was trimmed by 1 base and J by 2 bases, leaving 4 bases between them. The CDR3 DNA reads TGTGCCAGCAGCTTGCAGGGCAATCAGCCCCAGCATTTT. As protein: CASSLQGNQPQHF.

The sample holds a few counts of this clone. CDR3 protein: CASSLDWPGSPLHF. For the CDR3, the DNA is TGTGCCAGCAGCCTAGACTGGCCGGGGTCACCCCTCCACTTT. V and J are TRBV7-9 and TRBJ1-6, with D unclear. V was shortened by 5 bases and J by 10 bases, with 15 bases between the two germline ends. The CDR3 consists of 14 residues. CDR1 SEHNR and CDR2 FQNEAQ come from the germline V gene (reference sequence).

As DNA, the CDR3 is TGTGCCACCCGGGGTAGGGACAGAGACACCGGGGAGCTGTTTTTT. This encodes CATRGRDRDTGELFF. This chain joins TRBV2 and TRBJ2-2; 7 nucleotides align to TRBD1. Germline V gene data show CDR1 as SNHLY and CDR2 as FYNNEI. Trimming at V came to 10 bases and at J to 3 bases, leaving 11 bases not matched to a gene. CDR3 length: 15 amino acids.

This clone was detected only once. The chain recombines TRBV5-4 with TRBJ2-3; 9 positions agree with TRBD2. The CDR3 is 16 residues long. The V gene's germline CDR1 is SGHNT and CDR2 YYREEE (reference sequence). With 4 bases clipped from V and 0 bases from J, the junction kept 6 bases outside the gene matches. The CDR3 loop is CASSMGLASSTDTQYF. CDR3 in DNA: TGTGCCAGCAGCATGGGACTAGCATCTAGCACAGATACGCAGTATTTT. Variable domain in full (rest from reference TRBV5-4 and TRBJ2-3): ETGVTQSPTHLIKTRGQQVTLRCSSQSGHNTVSWYQQALGQGPQFIFQYYREEENGRGNFPPRFSGLQFPNYSSELNVNALELDDSALYLCASSMGLASSTDTQYFGPGTRLTVL.

In nucleotides, the CDR3 is TGTGCCAGCAGCCAAACCTCAGGGGGCGAGAGCAATCAGCCCCAGCATTTT. Translated, it gives CASSQTSGGESNQPQHF. The chain links TRBV11-2 to TRBJ1-5; TRBD1 aligns across 8 bases. Trimming at V came to 5 bases and at J to 1 base, leaving 10 bases not matched to a gene. The germline V gene encodes CDR1 SGHAT and CDR2 FQNNGV. The CDR3 is made up of 17 amino acids. Full variable domain (outside the CDR3, taken from reference TRBV11-2 and TRBJ1-5): EAGVAQSPRYKIIEKRQSVAFWCNPISGHATLYWYQQILGQGPKLLIQFQNNGVVDDSQLPKDRFSAERLKGVDSTLKIQPAKLEDSAVYLCASSQTSGGESNQPQHFGDGTRLSIL.

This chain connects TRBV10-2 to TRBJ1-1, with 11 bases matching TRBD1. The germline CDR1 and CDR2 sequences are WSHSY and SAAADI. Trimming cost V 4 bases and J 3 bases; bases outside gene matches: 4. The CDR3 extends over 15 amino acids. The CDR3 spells CASSAWDRGYTEAFF. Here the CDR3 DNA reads TGCGCCAGCAGTGCGTGGGACAGGGGGTACACTGAAGCTTTCTTT.

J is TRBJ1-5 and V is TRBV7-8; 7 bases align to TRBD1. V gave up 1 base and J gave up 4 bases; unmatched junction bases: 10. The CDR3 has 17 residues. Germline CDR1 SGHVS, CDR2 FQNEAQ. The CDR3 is CASSLDPGTVRNQPQHF. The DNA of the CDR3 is TGTGCCAGCAGCTTAGACCCGGGGACAGTTAGAAATCAGCCCCAGCATTTT.

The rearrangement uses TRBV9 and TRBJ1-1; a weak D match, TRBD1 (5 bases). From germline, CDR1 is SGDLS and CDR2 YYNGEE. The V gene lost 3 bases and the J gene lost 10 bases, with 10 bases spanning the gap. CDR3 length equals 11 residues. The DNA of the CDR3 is TGTGCCAGCAGCGCCACTCAGGGAGCTTTCTTT. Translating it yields CASSATQGAFF.

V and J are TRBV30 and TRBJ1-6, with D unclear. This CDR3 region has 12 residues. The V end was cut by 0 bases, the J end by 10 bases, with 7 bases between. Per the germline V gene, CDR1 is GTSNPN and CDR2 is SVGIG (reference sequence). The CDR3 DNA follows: TGTGCCTGGAGTGTCGGGAGCTCACCCCTCCACTTT. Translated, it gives CAWSVGSSPLHF.

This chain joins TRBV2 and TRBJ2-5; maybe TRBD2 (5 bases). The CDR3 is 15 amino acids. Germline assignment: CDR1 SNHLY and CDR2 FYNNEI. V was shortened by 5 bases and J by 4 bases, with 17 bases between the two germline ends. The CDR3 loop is CASSPQLRGGETQYF. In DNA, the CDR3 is TGTGCCAGCAGTCCCCAGTTGAGAGGAGGAGAGACCCAGTACTTC.

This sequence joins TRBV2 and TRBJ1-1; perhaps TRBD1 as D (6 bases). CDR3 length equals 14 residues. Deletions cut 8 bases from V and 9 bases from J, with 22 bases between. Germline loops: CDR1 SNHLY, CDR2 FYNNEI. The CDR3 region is CASLGAAGNTKAFF. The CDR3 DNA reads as TGTGCCAGCCTGGGGGCAGCGGGGAACACGAAAGCTTTCTTT.

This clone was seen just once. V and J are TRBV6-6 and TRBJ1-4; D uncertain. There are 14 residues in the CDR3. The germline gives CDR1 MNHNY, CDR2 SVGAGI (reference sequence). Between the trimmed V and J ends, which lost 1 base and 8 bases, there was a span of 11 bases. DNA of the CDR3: TGTGCCAGCAGTTACTTGGGCAGGAACGAAAAACTGTTTTTT. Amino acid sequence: CASSYLGRNEKLFF.

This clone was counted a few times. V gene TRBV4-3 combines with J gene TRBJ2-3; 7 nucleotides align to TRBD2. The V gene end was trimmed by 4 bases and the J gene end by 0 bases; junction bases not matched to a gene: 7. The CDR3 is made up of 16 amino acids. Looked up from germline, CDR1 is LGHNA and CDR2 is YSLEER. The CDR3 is CASSPATSVSTDTQYF. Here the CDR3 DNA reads TGCGCCAGCAGCCCAGCCACTAGCGTTAGCACAGATACGCAGTATTTT.

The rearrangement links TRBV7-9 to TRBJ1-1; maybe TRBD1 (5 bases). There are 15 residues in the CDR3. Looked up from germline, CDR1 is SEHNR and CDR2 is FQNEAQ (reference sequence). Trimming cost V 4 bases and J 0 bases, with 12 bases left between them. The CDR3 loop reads CASSSGGGVNTEAFF. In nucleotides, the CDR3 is TGTGCCAGCAGCTCCGGGGGTGGGGTGAACACTGAAGCTTTCTTT. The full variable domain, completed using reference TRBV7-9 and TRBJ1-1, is DTGVSQNPRHKITKRGQNVTFRCDPISEHNRLYWYRQTLGQGPEFLTYFQNEAQLEKSRLLSDRFSAERPKGSFSTLEIQRTEQGDSAMYLCASSSGGGVNTEAFFGQGTRLTVV.

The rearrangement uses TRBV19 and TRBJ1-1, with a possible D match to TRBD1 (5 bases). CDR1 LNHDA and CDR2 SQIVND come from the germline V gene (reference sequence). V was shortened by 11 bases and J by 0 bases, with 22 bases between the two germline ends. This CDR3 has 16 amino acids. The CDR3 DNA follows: TGTGCCGCACGGATGGGGCCGCGCGGATTGAACACTGAAGCTTTCTTT. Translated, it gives CAARMGPRGLNTEAFF. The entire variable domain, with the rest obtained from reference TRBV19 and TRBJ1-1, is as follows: DGGITQSPKYLFRKEGQNVTLSCEQNLNHDAMYWYRQDPGQGLRLIYYSQIVNDFQKGDIAEGYSVSREKKESFPLTVTSAQKNPTAFYLCAARMGPRGLNTEAFFGQGTRLTVV.

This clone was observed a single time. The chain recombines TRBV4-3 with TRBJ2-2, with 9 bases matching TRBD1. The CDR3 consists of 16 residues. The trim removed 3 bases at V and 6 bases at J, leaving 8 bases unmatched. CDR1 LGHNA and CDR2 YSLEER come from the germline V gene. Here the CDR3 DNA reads TGCGCCAGCAGCCAGCTACAGGGGGCTGGGTCCGGGGAGCTGTTTTTT. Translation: CASSQLQGAGSGELFF.

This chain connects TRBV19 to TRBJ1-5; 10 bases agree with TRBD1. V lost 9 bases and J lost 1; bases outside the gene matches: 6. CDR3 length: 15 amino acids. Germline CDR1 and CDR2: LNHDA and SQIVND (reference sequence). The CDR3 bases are TGTGCCAGCAAAGACAGGGGGCGAAGCAATCAGCCCCAGCATTTT. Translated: CASKDRGRSNQPQHF.

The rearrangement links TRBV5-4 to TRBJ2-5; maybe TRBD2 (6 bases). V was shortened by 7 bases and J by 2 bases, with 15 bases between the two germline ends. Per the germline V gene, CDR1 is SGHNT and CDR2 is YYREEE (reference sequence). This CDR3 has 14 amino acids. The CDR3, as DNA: TGTGCCAGCGGTCCTTTACGGGAGCAAGAGACCCAGTACTTC. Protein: CASGPLREQETQYF.

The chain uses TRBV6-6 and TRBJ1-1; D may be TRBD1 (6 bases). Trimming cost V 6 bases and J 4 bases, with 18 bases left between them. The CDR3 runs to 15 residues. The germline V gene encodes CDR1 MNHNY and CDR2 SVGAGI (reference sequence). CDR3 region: CASSLPLTGSTEAFF. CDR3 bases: TGTGCCAGCAGCCTCCCCCTCACAGGGAGCACTGAAGCTTTCTTT.

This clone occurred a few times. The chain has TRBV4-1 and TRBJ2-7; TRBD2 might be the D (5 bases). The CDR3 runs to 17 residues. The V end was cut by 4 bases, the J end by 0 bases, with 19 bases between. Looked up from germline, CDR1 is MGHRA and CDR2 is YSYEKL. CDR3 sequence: CASSPDRAGRGSYEQYF. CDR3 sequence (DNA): TGCGCCAGCAGCCCAGATAGAGCAGGCCGGGGCTCCTACGAGCAGTACTTC.

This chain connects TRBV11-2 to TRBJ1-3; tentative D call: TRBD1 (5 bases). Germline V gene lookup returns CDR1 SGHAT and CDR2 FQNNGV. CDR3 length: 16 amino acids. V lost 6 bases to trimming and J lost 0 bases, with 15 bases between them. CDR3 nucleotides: TGTGCCAGCAGTAAAGACAGCACCTTCTCTGGAAACACCATATATTTT. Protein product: CASSKDSTFSGNTIYF.

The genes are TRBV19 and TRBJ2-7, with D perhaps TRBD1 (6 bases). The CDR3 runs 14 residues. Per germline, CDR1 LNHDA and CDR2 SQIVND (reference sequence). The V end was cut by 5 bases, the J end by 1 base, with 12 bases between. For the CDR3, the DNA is TGTGCCAGTAGTGTTTCGGACAGTTCCTACGAGCAGTACTTC. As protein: CASSVSDSSYEQYF.

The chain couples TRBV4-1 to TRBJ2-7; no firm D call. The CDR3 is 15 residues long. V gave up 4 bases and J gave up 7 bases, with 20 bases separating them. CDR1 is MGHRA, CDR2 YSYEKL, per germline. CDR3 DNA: TGCGCCAGCAGCCCCCGAGGCAGCACCCTTAAGGAGCAGTACTTC. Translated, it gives CASSPRGSTLKEQYF.

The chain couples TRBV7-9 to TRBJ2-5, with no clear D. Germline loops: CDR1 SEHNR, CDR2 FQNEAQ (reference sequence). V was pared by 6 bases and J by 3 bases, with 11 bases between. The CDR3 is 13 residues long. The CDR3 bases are TGTGCCAGCAGTGCGACCGGAGAAGAGACCCAGTACTTC. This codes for CASSATGEETQYF. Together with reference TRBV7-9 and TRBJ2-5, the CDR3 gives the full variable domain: DTGVSQNPRHKITKRGQNVTFRCDPISEHNRLYWYRQTLGQGPEFLTYFQNEAQLEKSRLLSDRFSAERPKGSFSTLEIQRTEQGDSAMYLCASSATGEETQYFGPGTRLLVL.

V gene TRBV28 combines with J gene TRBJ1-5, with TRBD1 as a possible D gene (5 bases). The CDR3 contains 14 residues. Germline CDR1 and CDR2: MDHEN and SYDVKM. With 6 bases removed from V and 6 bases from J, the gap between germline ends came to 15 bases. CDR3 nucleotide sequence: TGTGCCAGCAGGGGGGGTGGGGGTGTTCAGCCCCAGCATTTT. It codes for CASRGGGGVQPQHF.

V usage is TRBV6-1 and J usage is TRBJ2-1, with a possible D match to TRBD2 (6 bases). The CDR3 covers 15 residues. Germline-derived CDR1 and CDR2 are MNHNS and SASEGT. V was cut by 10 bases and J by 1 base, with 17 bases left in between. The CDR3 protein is CATSSGPSSYNEQFF. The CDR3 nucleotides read TGTGCCACAAGCAGCGGGCCCTCATCCTACAATGAGCAGTTCTTC.